This T cell receptor beta chain came from a study of cytomegalovirus exposure and HLA in healthy donors. Study-level results: Data from an earlier analysis indicated that most TCR beta V segments were productive either about 87% or about 30% of the time. Further analysis was carried out later, and it showed several of the most significant clusters appearing linked to common viral pathogens.

PCR used 60 Vbeta primers and 13 Jbeta primers. Profiled with immunoSEQ multiplex PCR; TCRdb holds only in-frame clones, not every one. The table has approximately 140,000 clones, about four fifths seen once; the top ten hold 1% to 1.5%. This clone was seen only once. What it binds is unknown. The CDR3 covers 14 residues. The ends lost 5 bases at V and 1 base at J; junction bases unmatched: 3. Germline CDR1 is MNHNY and CDR2 is SVGAGI (reference sequence). V is TRBV6-6 and J is TRBJ1-1; 8 nucleotides agree with TRBD1. Sequencing was done on a sample of PBMCs. The source of this sequence is a male donor in good health and CMV-seropositive. DNA for the CDR3: TGTGCCAGCAGTGACACAGGGGGGAACACTGAAGCTTTCTTT. Translation gives CASSDTGGNTEAFF.